Listed below are T cell receptor beta chains from one sample, sequenced in a study of neurological immune-mediated disorders. One entry per CDR3 protein, called by TCRdb with MiXCR from the 5' RACE reads. The sample contains tens of thousands of distinct CDR3 sequences, 24% of which appear only once. Sequencing was done on a sample of PBMCs. These receptors all stem from a man aged 55 to 70 with HTLV-1-associated myelopathy (HAM/TSP). Each CDR3 is given with its conserved first and last residue. The order of the fields is clone size, D gene, J gene, V gene, CDR3 protein, CDR3 DNA. The D gene is left open where the match is weak. Size tells how often a clone was seen (once, few, many) or the class of an expanded clone, and some rows leave it out.

>many|.|TRBJ1-1|TRBV20-1
CSAIRGGRTEAFF
TGCAGTGCTATACGCGGGGGCCGAACTGAAGCTTTCTTT
>many|.|TRBJ2-1|TRBV15
CATSKQRAISYNEQFF
TGTGCCACCAGCAAGCAGCGGGCCATCTCCTACAATGAGCAGTTCTTC
>few|.|TRBJ2-7|TRBV10-3
CVILSSVDYEQYF
TGTGTCATCCTATCAAGCGTAGACTACGAGCAGTACTTC
>many|TRBD1|TRBJ2-3|TRBV14
CASKQGSTDTQYF
TGTGCCAGCAAACAGGGGTCCACAGATACGCAGTATTTT
>many|TRBD2|TRBJ2-1|TRBV18
CASSRGLAGLSYNEQFF
TGTGCCAGCTCACGAGGACTAGCGGGACTTTCCTACAATGAGCAGTTCTTC
>many|.|TRBJ2-3|TRBV5-6
CASSRQTGQIKEDTQYF
TGTGCCAGCAGCCGTCAGACAGGTCAGATAAAGGAGGATACGCAGTATTTT
>.|.|TRBJ1-1|TRBV2
CASSASGANTEAFF
TGTGCCAGCAGTGCCAGTGGGGCGAACACTGAAGCTTTCTTT
>many|.|TRBJ2-1|TRBV11-3
CASSRGDGLYNEQFF
TGTGCCAGCAGTCGAGGGGACGGATTATACAATGAGCAGTTCTTC
>once|TRBD2|TRBJ2-1|TRBV7-8
CASRWREGYNEQFF
TGTGCCAGTCGGTGGCGGGAGGGTTACAATGAGCAGTTCTTC
>.|.|TRBJ2-3|TRBV5-1
CASSLIENTGTQYF
TGCGCCAGCAGCTTGATCGAGAACACAGGTACGCAGTATTTT
>.|TRBD1|TRBJ1-2|TRBV25-1
CANRRQGDNYGYTF
TGTGCCAACAGACGACAGGGTGATAACTATGGCTACACCTTT